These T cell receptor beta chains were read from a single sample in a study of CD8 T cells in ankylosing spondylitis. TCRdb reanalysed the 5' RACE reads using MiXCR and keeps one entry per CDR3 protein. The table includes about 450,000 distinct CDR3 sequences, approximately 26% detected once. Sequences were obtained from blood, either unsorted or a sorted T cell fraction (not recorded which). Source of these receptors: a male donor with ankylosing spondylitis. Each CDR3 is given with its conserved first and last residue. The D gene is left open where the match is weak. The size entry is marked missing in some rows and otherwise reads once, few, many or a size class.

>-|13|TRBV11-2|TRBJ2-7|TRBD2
CASGGTSAYEQYF
TGTGCCAGCGGCGGGACTAGCGCTTACGAGCAGTACTTC
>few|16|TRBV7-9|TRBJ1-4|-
CASSSRGGDTNEKLFF
TGTGCCAGCAGCTCCAGAGGAGGGGATACCAATGAAAAACTGTTTTTT
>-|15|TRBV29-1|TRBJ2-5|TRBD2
CSVRTSSSNRETQYF
TGCAGCGTTCGGACTAGCAGTTCCAATAGAGAGACCCAGTACTTC
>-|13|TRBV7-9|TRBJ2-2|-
CASSPMVDGELFF
TGTGCCAGCAGCCCCATGGTGGACGGGGAGCTGTTTTTT
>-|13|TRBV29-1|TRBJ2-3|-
CSVAASQSDTQYF
TGCAGCGTTGCTGCTAGCCAGTCAGATACGCAGTATTTT
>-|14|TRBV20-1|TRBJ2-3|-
CSARERSATDTQYF
TGCAGTGCTAGAGAGAGATCAGCGACCGATACGCAGTATTTT
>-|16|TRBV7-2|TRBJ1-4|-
CASSFRGQGIGEKLFF
TGTGCCAGCAGCTTCCGCGGGCAGGGGATAGGTGAAAAACTGTTTTTT
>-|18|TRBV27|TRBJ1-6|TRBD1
CASARTRTGSGSNSPLHF
TGTGCCAGCGCCCGTACGAGGACAGGGAGTGGGAGCAATTCACCCCTCCACTTT
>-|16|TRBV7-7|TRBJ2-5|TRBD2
CASSSNLAGGGETQYF
TGTGCCAGCAGTTCAAATCTAGCGGGAGGAGGAGAGACCCAGTACTTC
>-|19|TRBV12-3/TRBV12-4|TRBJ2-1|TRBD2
CASNPRGLAGGSTYNEQFF
TGTGCCAGCAACCCACGCGGACTAGCGGGAGGGTCTACCTACAATGAGCAGTTCTTC
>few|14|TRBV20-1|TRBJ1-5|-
CSARMGGSNQPQHF
TGCAGTGCTAGAATGGGGGGGAGCAATCAGCCCCAGCATTTT
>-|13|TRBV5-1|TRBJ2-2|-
CASSPQVPGELFF
TGCGCCAGCAGCCCTCAGGTTCCCGGGGAGCTGTTTTTT
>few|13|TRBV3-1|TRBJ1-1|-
CASSQVGESEAFF
TGTGCCAGCAGCCAAGTCGGGGAGAGTGAAGCTTTCTTT
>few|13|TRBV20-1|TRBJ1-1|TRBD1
CSAPGRDRPKAFF
TGCAGTGCTCCGGGCCGGGACAGGCCGAAGGCTTTCTTT
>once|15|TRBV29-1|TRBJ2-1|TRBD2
CSVTETGLAGVEQFF
TGCAGCGTTACCGAGACGGGACTAGCGGGAGTTGAGCAGTTCTTC
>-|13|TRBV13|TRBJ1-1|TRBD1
CAGETGGNTEAFF
TGTGCCGGGGAGACAGGGGGGAACACTGAAGCTTTCTTT
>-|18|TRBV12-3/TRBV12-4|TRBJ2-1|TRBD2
CASSPGLAGGPLYNEQFF
TGTGCCAGCAGCCCTGGACTAGCGGGAGGGCCTCTTTACAATGAGCAGTTCTTC
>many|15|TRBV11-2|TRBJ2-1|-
CASRKYSGSYNEQFF
TGTGCCAGCAGAAAGTATAGTGGCTCCTACAATGAGCAGTTCTTC
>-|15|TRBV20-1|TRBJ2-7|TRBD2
CSATKPSGFSYEQYF
TGCAGTGCCACGAAGCCTAGCGGGTTCTCCTACGAGCAGTACTTC
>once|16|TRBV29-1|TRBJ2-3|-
CSVEGVTGRFTDTQYF
TGCAGCGTTGAAGGGGTAACAGGCCGGTTCACAGATACGCAGTATTTT
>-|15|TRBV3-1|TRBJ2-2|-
CASSQITANTGELFF
TGTGCCAGCAGCCAAATTACAGCGAACACCGGGGAGCTGTTTTTT
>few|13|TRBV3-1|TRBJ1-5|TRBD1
CASSKDRVQPQHF
TGTGCCAGCAGCAAGGACAGGGTCCAACCCCAGCATTTT
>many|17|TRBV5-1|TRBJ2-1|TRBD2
CASSLGTSGASYNEQFF
TGCGCCAGCAGCTTAGGGACTAGCGGGGCGAGCTACAATGAGCAGTTCTTC
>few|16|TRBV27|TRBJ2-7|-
CASSLSSSGDGYEQYF
TGTGCCAGCAGTTTATCGAGTTCCGGCGACGGTTACGAGCAGTACTTC
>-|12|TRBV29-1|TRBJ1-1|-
CSGLTGNTEAFF
TGCAGCGGACTAACAGGGAACACTGAAGCTTTCTTT
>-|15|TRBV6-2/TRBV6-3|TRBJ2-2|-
CASTDPTGRVEELFF
TGTGCCAGCACCGACCCAACGGGAAGGGTTGAGGAGCTGTTTTTT
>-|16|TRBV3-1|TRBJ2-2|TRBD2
CASSQGTSGYTGELFF
TGTGCCAGCAGCCAAGGGACTAGCGGATACACCGGGGAGCTGTTTTTT
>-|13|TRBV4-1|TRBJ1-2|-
CASSQLQAGGYTF
TGCGCCAGCAGCCAACTACAGGCCGGCGGCTACACCTTC
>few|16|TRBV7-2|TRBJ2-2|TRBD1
CASSPGTGGNTGELFF
TGTGCCAGCAGCCCGGGGACAGGGGGAAACACCGGGGAGCTGTTTTTT
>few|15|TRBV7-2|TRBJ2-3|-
CASSSLADPTDTQYF
TGTGCCAGCAGCTCTCTAGCCGACCCCACAGATACGCAGTATTTT
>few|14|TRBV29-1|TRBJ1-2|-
CSVEVQGSTGRYTF
TGCAGCGTTGAAGTTCAGGGATCTACCGGGCGCTACACCTTC
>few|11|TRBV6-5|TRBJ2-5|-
CASSRRGTQYF
TGTGCCAGCAGCCGCCGCGGGACCCAGTACTTC
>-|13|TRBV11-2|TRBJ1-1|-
CASSLEHGTEAFF
TGTGCCAGCAGCTTAGAACATGGAACTGAAGCTTTCTTT
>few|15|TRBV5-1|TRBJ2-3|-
CASSFLGSGTDTQYF
TGCGCCAGCAGCTTTCTGGGGTCGGGCACAGATACGCAGTATTTT
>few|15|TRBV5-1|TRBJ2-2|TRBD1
CASSLMTGGVGELFF
TGCGCCAGCAGCTTAATGACAGGGGGCGTCGGGGAGCTGTTTTTT
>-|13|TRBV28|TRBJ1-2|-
CASSIRGNYGYTF
TGTGCCAGCAGTATCAGAGGGAACTATGGCTACACCTTC
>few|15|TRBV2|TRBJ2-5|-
CASRPPGGVQETQYF
TGTGCCAGCAGGCCACCGGGCGGGGTCCAAGAGACCCAGTACTTC
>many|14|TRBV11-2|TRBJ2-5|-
CASSLWYGQETQYF
TGTGCCAGCAGCTTATGGTACGGGCAAGAGACCCAGTACTTC
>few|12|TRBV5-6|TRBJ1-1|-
CASSPGGRGAFF
TGTGCCAGCAGTCCCGGCGGCAGGGGAGCTTTCTTT
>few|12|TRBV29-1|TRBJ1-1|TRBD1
CSVGQGHTEAFF
TGCAGCGTTGGACAGGGGCACACTGAAGCTTTCTTT
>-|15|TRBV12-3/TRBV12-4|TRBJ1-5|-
CASSLGRGRNQPQHF
TGTGCCAGCAGTTTAGGACGGGGCCGAAATCAGCCCCAGCATTTT
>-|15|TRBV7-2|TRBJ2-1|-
CASSLDAGFSNEQFF
TGTGCCAGCAGCTTAGATGCGGGGTTTAGCAATGAGCAGTTCTTC
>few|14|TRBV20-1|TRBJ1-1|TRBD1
CSARPGTGGYEAFF
TGCAGTGCTCGCCCCGGGACAGGGGGCTATGAAGCTTTCTTT
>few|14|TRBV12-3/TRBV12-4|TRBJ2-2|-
CASSWDLNTGELFF
TGTGCCAGCAGCTGGGACCTGAACACCGGGGAGCTGTTTTTT
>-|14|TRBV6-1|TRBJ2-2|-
CASSEQGNTGELFF
TGTGCCAGCAGTGAACAGGGGAACACCGGGGAGCTGTTTTTT
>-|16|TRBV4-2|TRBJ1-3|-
CASSQDFQVYGNTIYF
TGTGCCAGCAGCCAAGATTTTCAGGTTTACGGAAACACCATATATTTT
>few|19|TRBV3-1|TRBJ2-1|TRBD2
CASSQAGLAGGGSYNEQFF
TGTGCCAGCAGCCAAGCCGGACTAGCGGGTGGTGGCTCCTACAATGAGCAGTTCTTC
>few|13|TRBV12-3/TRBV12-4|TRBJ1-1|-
CASTPRVLTEAFF
TGTGCCAGCACCCCCAGGGTTTTAACTGAAGCTTTCTTT
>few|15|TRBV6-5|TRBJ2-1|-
CASSYPDYSYNEQFF
TGTGCCAGCAGTTACCCGGACTACTCCTACAATGAGCAGTTCTTC
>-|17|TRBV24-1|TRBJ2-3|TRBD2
CATSGKREVGGTDTQYF
TGTGCCACCAGTGGAAAGCGGGAGGTTGGAGGCACAGATACGCAGTATTTT
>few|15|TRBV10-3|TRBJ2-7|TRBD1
CAISPGDRVTYEQYF
TGTGCCATCAGTCCCGGGGACAGGGTTACCTACGAGCAGTACTTC
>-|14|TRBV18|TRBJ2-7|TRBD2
CASSPSGLAYEQYF
TGTGCCAGCTCACCTTCCGGACTAGCCTACGAGCAGTACTTC
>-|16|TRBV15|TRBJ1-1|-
CATTPRPGEVNTEAFF
TGTGCCACCACCCCCCGGCCCGGGGAGGTGAACACTGAAGCTTTCTTT
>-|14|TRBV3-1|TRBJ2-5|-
CASSLRAESETQYF
TGTGCCAGCAGCCTCCGGGCGGAATCGGAGACCCAGTACTTC
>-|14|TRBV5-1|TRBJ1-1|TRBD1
CASNLLGQGTEAFF
TGCGCCAGCAACTTATTGGGACAGGGGACTGAAGCTTTCTTT
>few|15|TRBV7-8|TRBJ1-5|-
CASSLEGRANQPQHF
TGTGCCAGCAGCTTAGAGGGTAGAGCCAATCAGCCCCAGCATTTT
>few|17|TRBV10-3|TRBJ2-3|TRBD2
CAISEELAGGDRDTQYF
TGTGCCATCAGTGAGGAGCTAGCGGGAGGGGACCGGGATACGCAGTATTTT